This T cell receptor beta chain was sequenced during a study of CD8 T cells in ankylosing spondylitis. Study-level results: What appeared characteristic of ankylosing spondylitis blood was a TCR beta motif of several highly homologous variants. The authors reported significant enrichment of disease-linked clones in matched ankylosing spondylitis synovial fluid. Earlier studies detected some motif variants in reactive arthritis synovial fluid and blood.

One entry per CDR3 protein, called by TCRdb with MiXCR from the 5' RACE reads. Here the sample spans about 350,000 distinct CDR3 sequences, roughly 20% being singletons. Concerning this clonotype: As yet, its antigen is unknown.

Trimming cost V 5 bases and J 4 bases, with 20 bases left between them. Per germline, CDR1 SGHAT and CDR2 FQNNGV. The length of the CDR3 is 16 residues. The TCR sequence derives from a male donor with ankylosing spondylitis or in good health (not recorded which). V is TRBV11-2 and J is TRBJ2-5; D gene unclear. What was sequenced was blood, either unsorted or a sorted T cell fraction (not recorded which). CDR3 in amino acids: CASSVLPVTGRETQYF. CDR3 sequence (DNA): TGTGCCAGCAGCGTCCTGCCAGTAACTGGAAGAGAGACCCAGTACTTC.